This note documents a single TCR beta chain sequence. Its antigen target is currently unknown. No per-base quality is available; no much larger clone lies one base away. According to the study, the label for this sample's treatment or condition signals: live attenuated yellow fever vaccine strain. A standard Ficoll-Paque protocol was used to isolate PBMCs from peripheral blood. CD4 and CD8 T-cell fractions were isolated with Dynabeads CD4 and CD8 positive selection kits. RNA was extracted with TriZol from bulk PBMCs, CD4 and CD8 fractions, and dextramer-positive and dextramer-negative fractions. TCR cDNA was synthesized by 5'RACE template switching, which introduced a universal primer site and unique molecular identifiers. Priming of cDNA synthesis was performed from both the TCR alpha and TCR beta constant segments. Libraries were amplified in two PCR steps, with sample barcodes and sequencing adapters added in the second step. Sequencing of the libraries was done on either Illumina HiSeq 2500 (2x100 bp) or NovaSeq (2x150 bp). The authors' analysis ran thus. Demultiplexing of reads and collapsing into UMI consensus sequences were performed with MIGEC, and V(D)J alignment was carried out with MiXCR. Vaccine-responding clonotypes were identified with edgeR using replicate PBMC samples, with FDR below 0.01 and a log2 fold change above 5 up to day 15 being required. Each bulk clonotype received a CD4 or CD8 identity based on whether the sequenced CD4 or CD8 repertoire contained that clonotype at higher abundance. TCRdb's own reprocessing of the public reads used fastp at Q25 and MiXCR and kept productive beta chains. Each entry merges the rows of one CDR3 protein and shows their most common DNA and genes. TCRdb, rather than the study authors, made the V and J calls. Across this sample there are approximately 260,000 distinct CDR3 sequences, with roughly 13% seen only once. Around 0.55% of the sample goes to the ten largest clones.

This sample stems from a study of T cells after yellow fever vaccination (dated 2019 in TCRdb). In the study overall: The SMART-Seq v4 Ultra Low Input RNA kit was used to prepare libraries from fractions with low cell numbers. Blood samples were taken at several timepoints before and after primary and secondary immunization, and bulk PBMC replicates and cell subsets were isolated. Bulk TCR alpha and beta repertoires were sequenced longitudinally to track T-cell clones before and after primary and booster YFV17D yellow fever vaccination. Two healthy male donors, one aged 18 to 30 and one aged 30 to 40 years, were included in the cohort. The full study reports these points: Only a couple of donors were included in the study, so the extent to which the findings can be generalized is limited. Compared with the primary T-cell response, the secondary T-cell response was weaker but faster, peaking on day 5 rather than day 15. Computational filtering was needed because FACS-sorted repertoires could contain abundant contaminating clonotypes from the bulk population. After the booster, most clones that had expanded after primary vaccination were detected again (almost 97% of CD4 and around 88% of CD8), suggesting broad maintenance of memory. A small fraction of clonotypes appeared in both the CD4 and CD8 compartments, likely as a result of convergent recombination.

This clonotype was obtained from a man younger than 45 who received the YFV17D yellow fever vaccine. This specimen was CD4+ T cells sorted from PBMCs, taken 45 days after the yellow fever booster vaccination.

The CDR3 protein is CASSAPGQLGNTIYF. DNA sequence: TGTGCCAGCAGCGCACCGGGACAGTTAGGAAACACCATATATTTT. Recombination joined TRBV9 with TRBJ1-3, and 7 junctional nucleotides match TRBD1. In the germline V gene, CDR1 corresponds to SGDLS and CDR2 to YYNGEE. The CDR3 numbers 15 residues from cysteine through phenylalanine. Just CDR3 DNA is preserved here, 45 bases in frame from base 1. The V end gives up 3 bases and the J end 4 bases, leaving 7 bases in the junction not matched to a gene.